The 21 T cell receptor beta chains below were found in one sample sequenced in a study of long-term antiretroviral therapy in people with HIV (dated by TCRdb to between 2021 and 2022). The immunoSEQ hsTCRB v3.0 assay was used at survey level resolution for TRB variable region sequencing. In its TCRdb copy, this immuneACCESS table keeps in-frame sequences only and misses some clones. Where compared with another copy, unresolved V genes explain less than half of these, and the others have no known cause. The sample contains 31,000 or so clones, about 95% of them found a single time. The ten most abundant clones make up approximately 2.5% of the sample. The sequenced sample was unsorted PBMCs, obtained approximately 6.5 years after starting antiretroviral therapy. The receptors shown here come from a man aged 30 to 45 with HIV.

This sequence joins TRBV5-4 and TRBJ1-1; D gene ambiguous. Germline assignment: CDR1 SGHNT and CDR2 YYREEE (reference sequence). This CDR3 is built from 16 residues. Trimming pared 4 bases from V and 0 bases from J, leaving 16 bases between. DNA for the CDR3: TGTGCCAGCAGCGCCCCTGGCGGGAACATGAACACTGAAGCTTTCTTT. Translation: CASSAPGGNMNTEAFF.

The V gene is TRBV19, the J gene TRBJ2-3; 7 nucleotides agree with TRBD2. Germline assignment: CDR1 LNHDA and CDR2 SQIVND (reference sequence). This CDR3 spans 13 amino acids. The V gene end was trimmed by 9 bases and the J gene end by 5 bases; junction bases not matched to a gene: 8. The CDR3 DNA follows: TGTGCCAGCAAATCGGGGGGAGTAGATACGCAGTATTTT. Translating gives CASKSGGVDTQYF.

V gene TRBV6-6 combines with J gene TRBJ1-5; perhaps TRBD1 as D (5 bases). CDR3 length equals 13 residues. Germline loops: CDR1 MNHNY, CDR2 SVGAGI (reference sequence). V shed 6 bases and J shed 6 bases, with 12 bases lying between them. Here the CDR3 reads CASSWTPGQPQHF. The DNA for the CDR3 is TGTGCCAGCAGCTGGACACCCGGTCAGCCCCAGCATTTT.

The chain links TRBV6-6 to TRBJ2-7; D is undetermined. CDR1 is MNHNY and CDR2 is SVGAGI in the germline V gene (reference sequence). V lost 0 bases and J 3 bases, leaving 3 bases between the germline ends. The CDR3 sequence is 12 residues long. This chain's CDR3 is CASSYSSYEQYF. The CDR3 DNA reads as TGTGCCAGCAGTTACTCGAGCTACGAGCAGTACTTC.

This chain links TRBV4-3 with TRBJ2-2; no reliable D call. Trimming cost V 4 bases and J 7 bases, with 16 bases left between them. The CDR3 extends over 15 amino acids. From germline, CDR1 is LGHNA and CDR2 YSLEER. DNA for the CDR3: TGCGCCAGCAGCCCAAACGGCAACTACGGCGGGGAGCTGTTTTTT. It is translated as CASSPNGNYGGELFF.

V and J are TRBV9 and TRBJ2-2; D possibly corresponds to TRBD1 (5 bases). The germline CDR1 and CDR2 sequences are SGDLS and YYNGEE. The CDR3 extends over 16 amino acids. The V end was cut by 1 base, the J end by 2 bases, with 12 bases between. CDR3 in amino acids: CASSVRQGINTGELFF. In DNA, the CDR3 is TGTGCCAGCAGCGTAAGGCAGGGAATTAACACCGGGGAGCTGTTTTTT. The entire variable domain, with the rest obtained from reference TRBV9 and TRBJ2-2, is as follows: DSGVTQTPKHLITATGQRVTLRCSPRSGDLSVYWYQQSLDQGLQFLIQYYNGEERAKGNILERFSAQQFPDLHSELNLSSLELGDSALYFCASSVRQGINTGELFFGEGSRLTVL.

V usage is TRBV7-3 and J usage is TRBJ1-2; D may be TRBD1 (5 bases). CDR3 length: 13 amino acids. Germline values: CDR1 SGHTA, CDR2 FQGTGA. The V end was cut by 0 bases, the J end by 8 bases, with 10 bases between. This CDR3 is CASSLTGGDGYTF. The CDR3 nucleotides read TGTGCCAGCAGCTTAACGGGAGGGGACGGCTACACCTTC.

This CDR3 reads CASSPPGLREYEQYF. As DNA, the CDR3 is TGTGCCAGCTCACCTCCGGGGCTACGGGAATACGAGCAGTACTTC. The chain uses TRBV18 and TRBJ2-7; perhaps D is TRBD1 or TRBD2 (5 bases each). CDR1 and CDR2 from the germline V gene are KGHSH and LQKENI. The CDR3 runs to 15 residues. Trimming took 3 bases from V and 4 from J, leaving 16 bases between them. Complete variable domain (other parts from reference TRBV18 and TRBJ2-7): NAGVMQNPRHLVRRRGQEARLRCSPMKGHSHVYWYRQLPEEGLKFMVYLQKENIIDESGMPKERFSAEFPKEGPSILRIQQVVRGDSAAYFCASSPPGLREYEQYFGPGTRLTVT.

V usage is TRBV19 and J usage is TRBJ2-3; 8 bases are a match to TRBD2. The CDR3 has 13 residues. V lost 3 bases, J lost 4 bases, and 0 bases stayed unmatched. CDR1 is LNHDA and CDR2 is SQIVND in the germline V gene (reference sequence). DNA of the CDR3: TGTGCCAGTAGTATCGGGGGGGCAGATACGCAGTATTTT. Residues: CASSIGGADTQYF.

The CDR3 DNA reads TGTGCCAGCTCTTGGGGACAGAGAAATGAAAAACTGTTTTTT. Translating gives CASSWGQRNEKLFF. This chain uses TRBV18 with TRBJ1-4; 7 nucleotides match TRBD1. This CDR3 is 14 amino acids long. The J segment lost 5 bases and the V segment lost 6 bases, leaving 6 bases of the junction unmatched. From germline, CDR1 is KGHSH and CDR2 LQKENI.

This clone was counted once. V is TRBV11-2 and J is TRBJ2-7, with 9 positions matching TRBD2. The CDR3 extends over 15 amino acids. From germline, CDR1 is SGHAT and CDR2 FQNNGV. With V trimmed by 4 bases and J by 2 bases, 6 bases remained unmatched. The chain's CDR3 is CASSSVAGATYEQYF. CDR3 DNA sequence: TGTGCCAGCAGCTCCGTAGCGGGAGCCACCTACGAGCAGTACTTC.

V is TRBV21-1 and J is TRBJ2-7; the table's D call, TRBD2, was not checked against the DNA. TRBV21-1 is a pseudogene. The CDR3 has 13 residues. CDR3 sequence (DNA): TGTGCCAGCACGAGAGCGCGCACCTACGAGCAGTACTTC. As protein: CASTRARTYEQYF.

J is TRBJ2-1 and V is TRBV2, with TRBD2 matching 7 bases. Germline V gene lookup returns CDR1 SNHLY and CDR2 FYNNEI. The CDR3 contains 14 residues. V lost 6 bases and J lost 4; bases outside the gene matches: 6. CDR3: CASRPAGLYNEQFF. DNA of the CDR3: TGTGCCAGCAGGCCAGCGGGGTTGTACAATGAGCAGTTCTTC.

For the CDR3, the DNA is TGTGCCAGCAGCCCCCGGGCTGAAGCTTTCTTT. Encoded protein: CASSPRAEAFF. V is TRBV7-2 and J is TRBJ1-1; D is unresolved. The CDR3 extends over 11 amino acids. The germline V gene has CDR1 SGHTA and CDR2 FQGNSA. Trimming removed 5 bases from V and 6 bases from J, with 7 bases in between.

The chain carries TRBV7-2 and TRBJ2-7; D unresolved. CDR1 is SGHTA, CDR2 FQGNSA, per germline. V lost 4 bases and J lost 0, with 10 bases in between. The CDR3 consists of 14 residues. The CDR3, as DNA: TGTGCCAGCAGCTATTCCCCGAGCTCCTACGAGCAGTACTTC. Protein: CASSYSPSSYEQYF.

This chain uses TRBV13 with TRBJ2-7, with D perhaps matching TRBD1 (6 bases). This CDR3 spans 14 amino acids. V shed 5 bases and J shed 2 bases, with 13 bases lying between them. Germline loops: CDR1 PRHDT, CDR2 FYEKMQ (reference sequence). CDR3 sequence (DNA): TGTGCCAGCAGCCCCCCAGGGGCTCCCTACGAGCAGTACTTC. Translation: CASSPPGAPYEQYF.

The chain couples TRBV13 to TRBJ1-1, with TRBD1 as a possible D gene (5 bases). Per the germline V gene, CDR1 is PRHDT and CDR2 is FYEKMQ (reference sequence). The CDR3 length is 14 residues. Trimming shortened V by 5 bases and J by 10 bases, and 20 bases separated the two germline ends. The CDR3 nucleotides are TGTGCCAGCAGCCTCGGGGGGTTGGGGGTGGGAGCTTTCTTT. Residues: CASSLGGLGVGAFF.

J is TRBJ1-4 and V is TRBV9; 8 bases agree with TRBD1. Germline V gives CDR1 SGDLS, CDR2 YYNGEE. V lost 5 bases and J lost 4; bases outside the gene matches: 10. The CDR3 contains 16 residues. CDR3 nucleotide sequence: TGTGCCAGCAGTGAAACGACCGGGACAGGTAATGAAAAACTGTTTTTT. Translated: CASSETTGTGNEKLFF.

This rearrangement joins TRBV5-1 to TRBJ1-3; D is possibly TRBD1 (6 bases). This CDR3 region has 15 residues. V was trimmed by 3 bases and J by 0 bases, leaving 10 bases between them. From germline, CDR1 is SGHRS and CDR2 YFSETQ. CDR3 amino acids: CASSWTVNSGNTIYF. Written as DNA, the CDR3 is TGCGCCAGCAGCTGGACAGTCAACTCTGGAAACACCATATATTTT.

For this clone: An end of the junction differs from the germline gene, which may be a read error. This rearrangement joins TRBV7-2 to TRBJ2-7; possibly TRBD2 for D (5 bases). Per the germline V gene, CDR1 is SGHTA and CDR2 is FQGNSA. There are 14 residues in the CDR3. Written as DNA, the CDR3 is TGTGCCAGCAGCTTATGGGCGGGTATAGGTCAACTCGTTTTT. Its protein product is CASSLWAGIGQLVF.

This chain joins TRBV9 and TRBJ2-2; 8 positions match TRBD2. Germline values: CDR1 SGDLS, CDR2 YYNGEE. CDR3 length equals 18 residues. Germline trimming cut 0 bases from V and 4 bases from J; bases unmatched to any gene: 11. CDR3 DNA sequence: TGTGCCAGCAGCGTAGGAGTGACTAGCGCGGCGGGCACCGGGGAGCTGTTTTTT. This encodes CASSVGVTSAAGTGELFF.